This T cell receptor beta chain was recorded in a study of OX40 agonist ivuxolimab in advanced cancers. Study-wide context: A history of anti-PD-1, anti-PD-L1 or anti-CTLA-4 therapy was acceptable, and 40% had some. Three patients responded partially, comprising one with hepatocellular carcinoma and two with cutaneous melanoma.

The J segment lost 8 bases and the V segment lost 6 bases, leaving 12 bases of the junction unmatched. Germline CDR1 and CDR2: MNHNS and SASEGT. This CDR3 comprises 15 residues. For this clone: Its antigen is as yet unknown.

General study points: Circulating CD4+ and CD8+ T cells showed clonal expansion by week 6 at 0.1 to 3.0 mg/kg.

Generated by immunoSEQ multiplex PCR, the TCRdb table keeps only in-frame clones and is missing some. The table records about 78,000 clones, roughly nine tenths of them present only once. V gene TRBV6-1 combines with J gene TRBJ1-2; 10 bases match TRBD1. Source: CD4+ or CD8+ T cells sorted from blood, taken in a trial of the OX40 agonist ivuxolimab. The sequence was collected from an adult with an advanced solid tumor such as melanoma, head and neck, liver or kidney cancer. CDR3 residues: CASRKPGQGTEGYTF. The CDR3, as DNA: TGTGCCAGCAGAAAACCGGGACAGGGGACGGAGGGCTACACCTTC.